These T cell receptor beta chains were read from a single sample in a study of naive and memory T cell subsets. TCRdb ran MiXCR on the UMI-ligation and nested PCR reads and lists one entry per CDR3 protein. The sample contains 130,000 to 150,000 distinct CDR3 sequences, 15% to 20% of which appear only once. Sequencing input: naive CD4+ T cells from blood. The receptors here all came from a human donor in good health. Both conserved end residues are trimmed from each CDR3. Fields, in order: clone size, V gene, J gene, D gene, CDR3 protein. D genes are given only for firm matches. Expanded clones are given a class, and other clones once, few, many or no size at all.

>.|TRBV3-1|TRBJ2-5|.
ASSQGRRGAGETQY
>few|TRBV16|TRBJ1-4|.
ASSRQENEKLF
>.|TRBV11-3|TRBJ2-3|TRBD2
ASSERGRGADTQY
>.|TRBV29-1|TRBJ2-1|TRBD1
SVRTGGNEQF
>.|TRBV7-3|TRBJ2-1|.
ASSSTSGEQF
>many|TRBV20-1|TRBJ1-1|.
SASVRGSNTEAF
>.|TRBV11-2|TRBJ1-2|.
ASSQYGYT
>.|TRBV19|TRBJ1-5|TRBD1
ASRNYRGTETVSSNQPQH
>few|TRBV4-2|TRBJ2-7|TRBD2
ASSQDPSGGSYEQY
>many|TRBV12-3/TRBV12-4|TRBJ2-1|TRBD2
ASSLQLAGGPNEQF
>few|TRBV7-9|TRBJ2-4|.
ASREINNSKAKNIQY
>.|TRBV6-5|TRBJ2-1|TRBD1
ASLRTFQDRGNEQF
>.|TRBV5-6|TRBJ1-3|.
ASSSRDRSGNTIY
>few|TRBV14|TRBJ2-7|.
ASSQVEVLPERVYSYEQY
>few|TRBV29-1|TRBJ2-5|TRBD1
SVEQGQHLQETQY
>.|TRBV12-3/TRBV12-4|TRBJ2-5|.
ASTGLSDQETQY
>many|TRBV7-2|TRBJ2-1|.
ASSLTGLGGEQF
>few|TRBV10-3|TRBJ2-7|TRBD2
AISDERTSGLYEQY
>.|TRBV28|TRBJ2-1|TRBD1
ASTLSGTGLYNEQF
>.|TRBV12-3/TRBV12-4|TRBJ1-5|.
ASRPTGLRQPQH
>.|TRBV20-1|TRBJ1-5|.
SARARQGSQPQH
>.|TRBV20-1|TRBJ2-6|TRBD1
SARPGQGLPGANVLT
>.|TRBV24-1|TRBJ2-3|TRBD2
ATSETSGSKPDTQY